A selection of T cell receptor beta chains follows, all from one sample in a study of identical twins. Each CDR3 protein is one row after TCRdb ran MiXCR on the 5' RACE reads. The sample holds about 890,000 distinct CDR3 sequences; 10% to 15% are singletons and the top ten take around 1.5%. The same specimen was also included in a second study, on yellow fever vaccine responses in identical twins.

Material: PBMCs. The receptors come from a woman under 30 in good health. Both conserved end residues are part of each CDR3. D genes are given only for firm matches. The listing skips clone size in some rows; elsewhere it reads once, few, many or a size class.

j_call,d_call,v_call,clone_size,cdr3_nt,cdr3_aa
TRBJ2-7,.,TRBV6-2/TRBV6-3,few,TGTGCCAGCAGTTACCGTGGGGACCTCGTCGAGCAGTACTTC,CASSYRGDLVEQYF
TRBJ1-1,.,TRBV29-1,few,TGCAGCGTTGAAGGAGGGGGTGGGAAGGTAACTGAAGCTTTCTTT,CSVEGGGGKVTEAFF
TRBJ2-5,.,TRBV5-1,few,TGCGCCAGCAGCTTGGAGTGGCTAGCCGGCCAAGAGACCCAGTACTTC,CASSLEWLAGQETQYF
TRBJ1-1,.,TRBV11-3,few,TGTGCCAGCAGCTTAGGGGCTGTAAGCACTGAAGCTTTCTTT,CASSLGAVSTEAFF
TRBJ2-2,.,TRBV7-6,.,TGTGCCAGCAGCTCAAGCGTCACCGGGGAGCTGTTTTTT,CASSSSVTGELFF
TRBJ1-2,TRBD1,TRBV29-1,.,TGCAGCGCCCAGGGGGGCCTTTATGGCTACACCTTC,CSAQGGLYGYTF
TRBJ1-2,.,TRBV11-2,few,TGTGCCAGCAGCTTAGGCCCCGGGAATCTTTATGGCTACACCTTC,CASSLGPGNLYGYTF
TRBJ2-7,.,TRBV28,few,TGTGCCAGCAGTTTAATCCGGACGTTATCCTACGAGCAGTACTTC,CASSLIRTLSYEQYF
TRBJ2-2,TRBD1,TRBV4-1,.,TGCGCCAGCACCCCAGGCGTAGGGGGCGCGTCCGGGGAGCTGTTTTTT,CASTPGVGGASGELFF
TRBJ1-2,.,TRBV5-1,few,TGCGCCAGCAGCTTGGGCGGGACATTGGATTATGGCTACACCTTC,CASSLGGTLDYGYTF
TRBJ2-1,TRBD2,TRBV6-1,few,TGTGCCAGCACCGAGGGACTAGCGGGCAGTTCCTACAATGAGCAGTTCTTC,CASTEGLAGSSYNEQFF
TRBJ2-1,.,TRBV5-6,few,TGTGCCAGCACCCTTGAAGGTTCCTACAATGAGCAGTTCTTC,CASTLEGSYNEQFF
TRBJ2-7,.,TRBV6-5,.,TGTGCCAGCAGTTACTCCGGCCTAACCTACGAGCAGTACTTC,CASSYSGLTYEQYF
TRBJ1-3,.,TRBV6-6,many,TGTGCCAGCAGTTACTCTGGAAACACCATATATTTT,CASSYSGNTIYF
TRBJ1-1,.,TRBV7-9,few,TGTGCCAGCACCCAAGGGGCCGGCGCCACTGAAGCTTTCTTT,CASTQGAGATEAFF
TRBJ2-6,.,TRBV6-5,.,TGTGCCAGCAGTTACTCGTCGGGGGTCACTGGGGCCAACGTCCTGACTTTC,CASSYSSGVTGANVLTF
TRBJ2-7,TRBD2,TRBV7-2,few,TGTGCCAGCAGCTTAGACGCGGGAGGGGCCTACGAGCAGTACTTC,CASSLDAGGAYEQYF
TRBJ2-1,.,TRBV12-3/TRBV12-4,few,TGTGCCAGCAGTTGGCGTCGGGGGCGGGAGCAGTTCTTC,CASSWRRGREQFF
TRBJ1-2,.,TRBV25-1,few,TGTGCCAGCAGTGAATTGGGTGGGGTGGATGGCTACACCTTC,CASSELGGVDGYTF
TRBJ1-1,.,TRBV28,.,TGTGCCAGCAGTTTATCTGGGGCGAACACTGAAGCTTTCTTT,CASSLSGANTEAFF
TRBJ1-3,.,TRBV20-1,many,TGCAGTGCTAGCCTTGGGGGACTCTCTGGAAACACCATATATTTT,CSASLGGLSGNTIYF
TRBJ2-1,.,TRBV2,.,TGTGCCAGCAGCCGGGACATGAGCTCCTACAATGAGCAGTTCTTC,CASSRDMSSYNEQFF
TRBJ2-1,TRBD2,TRBV20-1,.,TGCAGTGCTAGAGATGCCTTGGCGGGAGGGTTATTTGATGAGCAGTTCTTC,CSARDALAGGLFDEQFF
TRBJ2-6,TRBD1,TRBV5-1,few,TGCGCCAGCACACAGCCACAGGGGGCCATAAGTGGGGCCAACGTCCTGACTTTC,CASTQPQGAISGANVLTF
TRBJ2-7,.,TRBV27,many,TGTGCCAGCAGCCTGGGACCCTCCTACGAGCAGTACTTC,CASSLGPSYEQYF
TRBJ2-2,TRBD2,TRBV2,.,TGTGCCAGCAGTGAAGACCAAACTAGCGGGGGGGACACCGGGGAGCTGTTTTTT,CASSEDQTSGGDTGELFF
TRBJ1-1,TRBD1,TRBV12-3/TRBV12-4,many,TGTGCCAGCAGTCCAGGGGGACAGGGGGTTCCTGAAGCTTTCTTT,CASSPGGQGVPEAFF
TRBJ2-2,TRBD2,TRBV3-1,few,TGTGCCAGCAGTCTCTTCGGGGGGGGCACCGGGGAGCTGTTTTTT,CASSLFGGGTGELFF
TRBJ2-1,.,TRBV12-3/TRBV12-4,.,TGTGCCAGCAGTTTAGCCCGGTCCCCGGGCTCCTACAATGAGCAGTTCTTC,CASSLARSPGSYNEQFF
TRBJ1-1,.,TRBV12-3/TRBV12-4,.,TGTGCCAGCAGTGGGGGACCGGTGCCGGCTCTGAACACTGAAGCTTTCTTT,CASSGGPVPALNTEAFF
TRBJ2-3,.,TRBV20-1,.,TGCAGTGCGGGTCCCCCCGGGGAGTTATCAGATACGCAGTATTTT,CSAGPPGELSDTQYF
TRBJ2-3,TRBD2,TRBV11-2,.,TGTGCCAGCAGCTTGGTAGCGGGAGGATTCACAGATACGCAGTATTTT,CASSLVAGGFTDTQYF
TRBJ2-5,TRBD2,TRBV20-1,.,TGCAGTGCTCTACTGGCGGGAGGAACCTCAGAGACCCAGTACTTC,CSALLAGGTSETQYF
TRBJ2-1,.,TRBV7-2,few,TGTGCCAGCAGCCAAAATTTCGGCGTTTCTGAGCAGTTCTTC,CASSQNFGVSEQFF
TRBJ2-3,TRBD2,TRBV7-2,.,TGTGCCAGCAGCTTCGGGACTAGCGGCACCACAGATACGCAGTATTTT,CASSFGTSGTTDTQYF
TRBJ2-3,.,TRBV13,few,TGTGCCAGCAGCCCCCGCTTGGGGGCCAGTGATACAGATACGCAGTATTTT,CASSPRLGASDTDTQYF
TRBJ2-7,.,TRBV18,few,TGTGCCAGCTCACCCTCCACGGGTGGGGTGGAGCAGTACTTC,CASSPSTGGVEQYF
TRBJ2-7,TRBD2,TRBV5-1,.,TGCGCCAGCAGCGCGACCTCTAGCGGAACCTACGAGCAGTACTTC,CASSATSSGTYEQYF
TRBJ1-2,.,TRBV20-1,many,TGCAGTGCTACAAACGGGACGTCAGGCTACACCTTC,CSATNGTSGYTF
TRBJ2-2,.,TRBV20-1,few,TGCAGTGCTACCGCCGCGACAGGAACCGGGGAGCTGTTTTTT,CSATAATGTGELFF
TRBJ2-5,.,TRBV18,many,TGTGCCAGCTCTCCGGGGCTAACCCAAGAGACCCAGTACTTC,CASSPGLTQETQYF
TRBJ1-1,.,TRBV27,many,TGTGCCAGCAGTTTATGGGGGATGAACACTGAAGCTTTCTTT,CASSLWGMNTEAFF
TRBJ1-6,.,TRBV28,.,TGTGCCAGCAGCTTAGGGGGGGAGGTGGGTAATTCACCCCTCCACTTT,CASSLGGEVGNSPLHF
TRBJ1-3,TRBD1,TRBV12-3/TRBV12-4,.,TGTGCCAGCAGTTGGGACAGGGGATATGGAAACACCATATATTTT,CASSWDRGYGNTIYF
TRBJ2-3,.,TRBV9,few,TGTGCCAGCAGCGAGGCGGGATTTAGCGATACGCAGTATTTT,CASSEAGFSDTQYF
TRBJ2-7,TRBD2,TRBV5-1,.,TGCGCCAGCAGCTTGGACGGGAGGACCTACGAGCAGTACTTC,CASSLDGRTYEQYF
TRBJ2-1,.,TRBV3-1,.,TGTGCCAGCAGCCAGCTTCGTTCGGAGCAGTTCTTC,CASSQLRSEQFF
TRBJ2-1,TRBD2,TRBV20-1,few,TGCAGTGCTACCCGGGGGGGCCACAATGAGCAGTTCTTC,CSATRGGHNEQFF
TRBJ1-6,TRBD1,TRBV5-1,.,TGCGCCAGCAGCTCCGGACAGGTTAATTCACCCCTCCACTTT,CASSSGQVNSPLHF
TRBJ1-1,.,TRBV20-1,few,TGCAGTGCTAGAGAGGGGACGGCCTACACTGAAGCTTTCTTT,CSAREGTAYTEAFF
TRBJ2-1,.,TRBV4-1,few,TGCGCCAGCAGTCCTAGCCCCCCTGAGCAGTTCTTC,CASSPSPPEQFF
TRBJ1-4,.,TRBV4-1,.,TGCGCCAGCAGCCAAGGGGGCAGGGGCTCAACTAATGAAAAACTGTTTTTT,CASSQGGRGSTNEKLFF
TRBJ2-1,.,TRBV23-1,.,TGCGCCAGCAGTCAAATCCCAGGGGACGGGAGTAGGTTCAATGAGCAGTTCTTC,CASSQIPGDGSRFNEQFF